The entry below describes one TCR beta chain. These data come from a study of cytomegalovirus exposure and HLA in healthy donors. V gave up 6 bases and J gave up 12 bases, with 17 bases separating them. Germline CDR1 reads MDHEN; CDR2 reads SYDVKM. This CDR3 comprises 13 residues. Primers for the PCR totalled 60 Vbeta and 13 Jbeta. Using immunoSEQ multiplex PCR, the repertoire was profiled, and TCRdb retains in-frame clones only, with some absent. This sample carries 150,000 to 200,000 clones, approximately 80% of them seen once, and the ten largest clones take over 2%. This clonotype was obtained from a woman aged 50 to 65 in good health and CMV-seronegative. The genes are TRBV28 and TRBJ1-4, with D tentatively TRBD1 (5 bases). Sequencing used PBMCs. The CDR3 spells CASSDRDPAELFF. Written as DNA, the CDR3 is TGTGCCAGCAGCGACAGAGATCCGGCGGAACTGTTTTTT.